The 28 T cell receptor beta chains given below trace back to one sample, sequenced in a study of cytomegalovirus exposure and HLA in healthy donors. Clones were sequenced by immunoSEQ multiplex PCR, and TCRdb holds only the in-frame ones, with some missing. The sample lists about 360,000 clones; 70% to 90% were seen once. The sample was PBMCs. These receptors originate from a woman aged 18-29 years in good health and CMV-seronegative.

Only one count was recorded for this clone. V is TRBV7-8 and J is TRBJ2-7; maybe TRBD2 (6 bases). Germline CDR1 reads SGHVS; CDR2 reads FQNEAQ. The CDR3 runs 14 residues. V was pared by 2 bases and J by 5 bases, with 13 bases between. For the CDR3, the DNA is TGTGCCAGCAGCTTACGCGCGTCGGGAGACGAGCAGTACTTC. Amino acids: CASSLRASGDEQYF.

The V call is TRBV9, the J call TRBJ2-5, with 8 bases matching TRBD1. Germline values: CDR1 SGDLS, CDR2 YYNGEE. V gave up 3 bases and J gave up 5 bases; unmatched junction bases: 9. CDR3 length equals 15 residues. The CDR3 sequence: CASSARTGLGETQYF. CDR3 nucleotide sequence: TGTGCCAGCAGCGCGAGGACAGGGTTGGGGGAGACCCAGTACTTC.

The genes are TRBV29-1 and TRBJ1-1; tentatively, D is TRBD1 (5 bases). Germline CDR1 reads SQVTM; CDR2 reads ANQGSEA. V was clipped by 7 bases and J by 0 bases, with 15 bases between them. This CDR3 has 14 amino acids. The CDR3 spells CSAEARAMNTEAFF. CDR3 nucleotides: TGCAGCGCCGAGGCCAGGGCCATGAACACTGAAGCTTTCTTT. Together with reference TRBV29-1 and TRBJ1-1, the CDR3 gives the full variable domain: SAVISQKPSRDICQRGTSLTIQCQVDSQVTMMFWYRQQPGQSLTLIATANQGSEATYESGFVIDKFPISRPNLTFSTLTVSNMSPEDSSIYLCSAEARAMNTEAFFGQGTRLTVV.

The chain recombines TRBV5-1 with TRBJ2-1; 9 bases agree with TRBD2. The CDR3 spans 13 residues. Trimming at V came to 2 bases and at J to 10 bases, leaving 4 bases not matched to a gene. Germline CDR1 reads SGHRS; CDR2 reads YFSETQ. CDR3 DNA: TGCGCCAGCAGCTTTACTAGCGGGTTGGAGCAGTTCTTC. Amino acids: CASSFTSGLEQFF.

The chain employs TRBV28 and TRBJ2-1, with D tentatively TRBD2 (6 bases). Trimming shortened V by 6 bases and J by 2 bases, and 11 bases separated the two germline ends. The germline V gene encodes CDR1 MDHEN and CDR2 SYDVKM. The CDR3 sequence is 14 residues long. CDR3 protein: CASSIGTAYNEQFF. In nucleotides, the CDR3 is TGTGCCAGCAGCATTGGGACTGCCTACAATGAGCAGTTCTTC.

This chain joins TRBV19 and TRBJ2-2, with D possibly being TRBD1 (6 bases). This CDR3 comprises 16 residues. Germline CDR1 is LNHDA and CDR2 is SQIVND (reference sequence). V dropped 5 bases and J dropped 4 bases, with 17 bases sitting between them. CDR3 residues: CASSSIRGRITGELFF. CDR3 bases: TGTGCCAGTAGTTCAATCAGGGGAAGAATCACCGGGGAGCTGTTTTTT.

This sequence joins TRBV10-1 and TRBJ2-7; TRBD2 is a possible D gene (7 bases). CDR1 is WNHNN and CDR2 is SYGVQD in the germline V gene (reference sequence). V lost 7 bases and J 4 bases, leaving 17 bases between the germline ends. The CDR3 has 14 residues. The CDR3 spells CASNNRGAGYEQYF. CDR3 coding DNA: TGCGCCAGCAACAACCGGGGGGCTGGTTACGAGCAGTACTTC.

This chain joins TRBV7-9 and TRBJ1-1; D is unresolved. Germline V gene data show CDR1 as SEHNR and CDR2 as FQNEAQ (reference sequence). The length of the CDR3 is 15 residues. With 1 base removed from V and 1 base from J, the gap between germline ends came to 10 bases. CDR3 protein: CASSLDRSQNTEAFF. The CDR3 DNA reads as TGTGCCAGCAGCTTAGACCGGTCCCAGAACACTGAAGCTTTCTTT.

This chain uses TRBV5-6 with TRBJ2-5; 10 bases are shared with TRBD2. V was clipped by 0 bases and J by 4 bases; unmatched bases: 0. The CDR3 has 14 residues. Germline CDR1 reads SGHDT; CDR2 reads YYEEEE. In DNA, the CDR3 is TGTGCCAGCAGCTTGGGACTAGCGGGAGAGACCCAGTACTTC. It codes for CASSLGLAGETQYF. Drawing the rest from reference TRBV5-6 and TRBJ2-5, the complete variable domain is DAGVTQSPTHLIKTRGQQVTLRCSPKSGHDTVSWYQQALGQGPQFIFQYYEEEERQRGNFPDRFSGHQFPNYSSELNVNALLLGDSALYLCASSLGLAGETQYFGPGTRLLVL.

The chain employs TRBV6-1 and TRBJ1-2; a possible D gene is TRBD1 (6 bases). The length of the CDR3 is 15 residues. Per the germline V gene, CDR1 is MNHNS and CDR2 is SASEGT. The V end was cut by 9 bases, the J end by 3 bases, with 20 bases between. DNA for the CDR3: TGTGCCAGTAAAGTGGCCCCACAGGGTGACTATGGCTACACCTTC. Translated: CASKVAPQGDYGYTF.

The chain combines TRBV28 with TRBJ1-2; D gene ambiguous. Trimming took 3 bases from V and 7 from J, leaving 18 bases between them. CDR1 is MDHEN and CDR2 is SYDVKM in the germline V gene. The CDR3 consists of 15 residues. CDR3 sequence (DNA): TGTGCCAGCAGTTTCCCTTATACTGACTCCGGTGGCTACACCTTC. Its translation: CASSFPYTDSGGYTF.

The gene calls are TRBV29-1 and TRBJ2-1, with 10 bases matching TRBD2. The CDR3 length is 13 residues. J lost 7 bases, V lost 5 bases, and 5 bases had no gene match. Looked up from germline, CDR1 is SQVTM and CDR2 is ANQGSEA. CDR3 residues: CSVRASGRNEQFF. DNA of the CDR3: TGCAGCGTTCGGGCTAGCGGGAGAAATGAGCAGTTCTTC.

The rearrangement uses TRBV18 and TRBJ2-5; TRBD1 is a possible D gene (5 bases). The CDR3 has 14 residues. The germline V and J ends were trimmed by 5 bases and 5 bases, with 15 bases remaining between them. Germline CDR1 reads KGHSH; CDR2 reads LQKENI. The CDR3 spells CASSTTELRETQYF. Written as DNA, the CDR3 is TGTGCCAGCTCAACGACAGAGTTGAGGGAGACCCAGTACTTC.

In its sample, this clone was seen a few times. The chain uses TRBV5-4 and TRBJ2-7, with 8 nucleotides matching TRBD1. J gave up 0 bases and V 3 bases, and 2 bases lay outside the gene matches. Germline V CDR1 and CDR2: SGHNT, YYREEE (reference sequence). The length of the CDR3 is 14 residues. The CDR3 nucleotides read TGTGCCAGCAGCTGGACAGGGAACTCCTACGAGCAGTACTTC. As protein: CASSWTGNSYEQYF.

The chain links TRBV28 to TRBJ1-1; 7 nucleotides line up with TRBD1. Germline values: CDR1 MDHEN, CDR2 SYDVKM. V lost 3 bases, J lost 5 bases, and 18 bases stayed unmatched. CDR3 length: 18 residues. The CDR3 reads CASSFGVGRGALITEAFF. CDR3 bases: TGTGCCAGCAGTTTTGGTGTTGGCAGGGGGGCGTTGATTACTGAAGCTTTCTTT.

This rearrangement joins TRBV27 to TRBJ1-6; D ambiguous. CDR1 is MNHEY and CDR2 is SMNVEV in the germline V gene (reference sequence). Between the trimmed V and J ends, which lost 3 bases and 10 bases, there was a span of 10 bases. The CDR3 is made up of 13 amino acids. CDR3 nucleotide sequence: TGTGCCAGCAGTTTTAGCAGAGAATCACCCCTCCACTTT. It specifies CASSFSRESPLHF.

This clone was recorded only once. The chain couples TRBV4-1 to TRBJ2-1; maybe TRBD2 (8 bases). Trimming shortened V by 4 bases and J by 5 bases, and 15 bases separated the two germline ends. CDR3 length: 15 amino acids. The germline V gene encodes CDR1 MGHRA and CDR2 YSYEKL. The CDR3 spells CASSRKRGTDNEQFF. The DNA of the CDR3 is TGCGCCAGCAGCCGGAAGCGGGGGACAGACAATGAGCAGTTCTTC.

The chain joins TRBV2 to TRBJ2-1; possibly TRBD1 for D (5 bases). V gave up 6 bases and J gave up 1 base, with 16 bases separating them. Germline V gene sequence: CDR1 SNHLY, CDR2 FYNNEI. This CDR3 has 16 amino acids. The CDR3 reads CASRTNRMRSYNEQFF. As DNA, the CDR3 is TGTGCCAGCAGGACAAACAGGATGAGGTCCTACAATGAGCAGTTCTTC.

Only one count was recorded for this clone. The V and J genes are TRBV28 and TRBJ2-3; D is unresolved. Per the germline V gene, CDR1 is MDHEN and CDR2 is SYDVKM. Between the trimmed V and J ends, which lost 8 bases and 1 base, there was a span of 13 bases. The CDR3 length is 14 residues. The CDR3 loop reads CASSQKPRTDTQYF. Written as DNA, the CDR3 is TGTGCCAGCTCGCAGAAACCCCGCACAGATACGCAGTATTTT.

The genes are TRBV11-2 and TRBJ1-1; D unclear. The CDR3 runs to 14 residues. V gave up 0 bases and J gave up 6 bases, with 11 bases separating them. Germline V gene lookup returns CDR1 SGHAT and CDR2 FQNNGV. CDR3 nucleotides: TGTGCCAGCAGCTTAGATTCCCTGGGCGCTGAAGCTTTCTTT. The encoded protein is CASSLDSLGAEAFF.

The chain has TRBV28 and TRBJ2-5, with 7 bases fitting TRBD1. Trimming at V came to 7 bases and at J to 5 bases, leaving 13 bases not matched to a gene. Germline values: CDR1 MDHEN, CDR2 SYDVKM. The CDR3 length is 15 residues. CDR3 protein: CASKVPGQAEETQYF. The DNA of the CDR3 is TGTGCCAGCAAGGTTCCCGGACAGGCCGAGGAGACCCAGTACTTC.

The J gene is TRBJ2-5, the V gene TRBV18, with TRBD1 matching over 8 bases. Germline trimming cut 6 bases from V and 5 bases from J; bases unmatched to any gene: 5. This CDR3 is built from 13 residues. Germline V gene sequence: CDR1 KGHSH, CDR2 LQKENI. CDR3 sequence: CASSLGQVETQYF. DNA for the CDR3: TGTGCCAGCTCCCTGGGACAGGTGGAGACCCAGTACTTC.

The rearrangement links TRBV2 to TRBJ2-3; 7 nucleotides align to TRBD2. CDR1 is SNHLY, CDR2 FYNNEI, per germline. CDR3 length: 15 residues. Trimming took 5 bases from V and 4 from J; bases not matched to a gene: 9. This CDR3 is CASSFGGGRADTQYF. CDR3 bases: TGTGCCAGCAGTTTTGGCGGGGGTAGAGCAGATACGCAGTATTTT.

On this clone itself: Different DNA sequences within this sample yield the same CDR3. The V call is TRBV5-1, the J call TRBJ2-1; tentative D call: TRBD2 (5 bases). The CDR3 has 16 residues. CDR1 is SGHRS, CDR2 YFSETQ, per germline. Trimming stripped 1 base from V and 0 bases from J, with 11 bases between. The CDR3 nucleotides read TGCGCCAGCAGCTTGTATTCTGGGAGCTCCTACAATGAGCAGTTCTTC. It is translated as CASSLYSGSSYNEQFF.

The chain has TRBV19 and TRBJ2-2; 8 nucleotides agree with TRBD1. The V gene end was trimmed by 3 bases and the J gene end by 6 bases; junction bases not matched to a gene: 6. Germline V gene lookup returns CDR1 LNHDA and CDR2 SQIVND (reference sequence). CDR3 size: 15 residues. The CDR3 nucleotides read TGTGCCAGTAGTATCCAGGGGGCTTGGTCCGGGGAGCTGTTTTTT. This gives the protein CASSIQGAWSGELFF.

The genes are TRBV28 and TRBJ1-2, with D perhaps TRBD1 (5 bases). This CDR3 comprises 15 residues. Germline V gives CDR1 MDHEN, CDR2 SYDVKM. The ends were cut back, 6 bases at V and 5 bases at J, with 19 bases in the middle. CDR3 coding DNA: TGTGCCAGCAGCTCCCTAGGGGCAGGTCTTTATGGCTACACCTTC. Its protein product is CASSSLGAGLYGYTF.

This clone was seen a few times. The gene calls are TRBV5-1 and TRBJ2-1; TRBD1 might be the D (7 bases). Looked up from germline, CDR1 is SGHRS and CDR2 is YFSETQ. The CDR3 is made up of 13 amino acids. Trimming took off 4 bases at V and 7 bases at J, with 12 bases between the two ends. This CDR3 reads CASSAGQWNEQFF. The CDR3 DNA reads as TGCGCCAGCAGCGCGGGACAGTGGAATGAGCAGTTCTTC.

The genes are TRBV12-5 and TRBJ2-7; 14 bases match TRBD2. J lost 5 bases, V lost 2 bases, and 11 bases had no gene match. Germline CDR1 is LGHNT and CDR2 is FRNRAP. The CDR3 contains 18 residues. The chain's CDR3 is CASGLPRLAGGPADEQYF. The CDR3 DNA reads TGTGCTAGTGGTTTGCCTCGACTAGCGGGAGGGCCTGCGGACGAGCAGTACTTC.